This T cell receptor beta chain stems from a study of T cells in Graves' hyperthyroidism and ophthalmopathy. In this sample, this clonotype turned up once. A much larger clone lies a single base off, so this may be a read error. The source material, RNA transcripts, was used to amplify TCR beta CDR3 regions. TCR CDR3 underwent first-round RT-PCR with the HTBI primer set. MiXCR was run by TCRdb on the multiplex PCR reads, yielding one entry per CDR3 protein. The data show hundreds of thousands of distinct CDR3 sequences, roughly 15% seen once. Germline V gene data show CDR1 as SGHTA and CDR2 as FQGNSA. CDR3 size: 18 residues.

The sample comprised blood. J is TRBJ2-2 and V is TRBV7-2; the D gene is possibly TRBD1 (6 bases). The receptor was derived from a woman aged 45-65 years with Graves' ophthalmopathy. DNA of the CDR3: TGTGCCAGCAGCTTAGCGGTCTCCACTTTCGGGGACACCAGGGAGCTGTTTTTT. Amino acids: CASSLAVSTFGDTRELFF. The whole variable domain, filled in from reference TRBV7-2 and TRBJ2-2, reads GAGVSQSPSNKVTEKGKDVELRCDPISGHTALYWYRQSLGQGLEFLIYFQGNSAPDKSGLPSDRFSAERTGGSVSTLTIQRTQQEDSAVYLCASSLAVSTFGDTRELFFGEGSRLTVL.